The TCR beta chain described here comes from a study of shared clonotypes between healthy human individuals. The germline V and J ends were trimmed by 1 base and 8 bases, with 11 bases remaining between them. Germline CDR1 reads SEHNR; CDR2 reads FQNEAQ (reference sequence). The CDR3 is made up of 13 amino acids. A split of CD4+ cells into CD45RA+ naive and CD45RA-negative memory subsets was performed. Sequencing used immunoSEQ multiplex PCR; TCRdb keeps in-frame clones, though not all of them. In the table there are millions of clones, 90% to 95% of which are singletons. This clone was found once. The sequence derives from a man aged 18 to 30 in good health. The sample was naive CD4+ T cells sorted from blood. Specified subset: CD45RA+ positively selected. The chain links TRBV7-9 to TRBJ1-2; D is perhaps TRBD1 (6 bases). CDR3: CASSLDAGAGYTF. CDR3 nucleotides: TGTGCCAGCAGCTTAGATGCAGGGGCAGGCTACACCTTC.